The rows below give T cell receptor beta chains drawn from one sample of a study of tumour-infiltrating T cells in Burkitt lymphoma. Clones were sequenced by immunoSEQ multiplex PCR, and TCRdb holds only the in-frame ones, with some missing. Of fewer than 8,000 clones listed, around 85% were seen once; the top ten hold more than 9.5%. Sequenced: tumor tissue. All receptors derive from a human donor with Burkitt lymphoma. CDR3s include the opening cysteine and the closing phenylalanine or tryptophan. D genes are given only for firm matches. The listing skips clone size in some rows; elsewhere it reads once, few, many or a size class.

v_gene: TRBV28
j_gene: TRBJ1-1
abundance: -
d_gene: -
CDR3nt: TGTGCCAGCAGTCGCCCTCCCGGGCGGAACACTGAAGCTTTCTTT
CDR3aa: CASSRPPGRNTEAFF

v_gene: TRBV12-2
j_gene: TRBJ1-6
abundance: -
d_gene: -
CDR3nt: TGTGCAAGTCGCCCTAATCGGAGTTGCCGGGCCGCGAAGAGCTCCTATAATTCACCCCTCCACTTT
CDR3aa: CASRPNRSCRAAKSSYNSPLHF

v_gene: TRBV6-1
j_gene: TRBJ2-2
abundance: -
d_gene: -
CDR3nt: TGTGCCAGCAGTGAAGCGGTCGGGGTTGGTGCCGGGGAGCTGTTTTTT
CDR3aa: CASSEAVGVGAGELFF

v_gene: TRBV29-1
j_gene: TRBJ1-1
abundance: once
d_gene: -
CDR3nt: TGCAGCGTTGGGGACTTCAGGACTGAAGCTTTCTTT
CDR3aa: CSVGDFRTEAFF

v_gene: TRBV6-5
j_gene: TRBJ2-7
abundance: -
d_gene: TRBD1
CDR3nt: TGTGCCAGCAGGGGACAGGGGGCATACGAGCAGTACTTC
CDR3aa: CASRGQGAYEQYF

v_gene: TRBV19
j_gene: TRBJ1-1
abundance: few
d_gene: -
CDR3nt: TGTGCCAGCTCTCCGGGGGAGAACACTGAAGCTTTCTTT
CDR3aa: CASSPGENTEAFF

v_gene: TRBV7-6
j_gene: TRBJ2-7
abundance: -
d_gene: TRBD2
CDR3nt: TGTGCCAGCAGCTTAGGCTCGACTAGCGCCACCTCCGAGCAGTACTTC
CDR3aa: CASSLGSTSATSEQYF

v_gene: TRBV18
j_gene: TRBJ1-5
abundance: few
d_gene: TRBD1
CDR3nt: TGTGCCAGCTCCCCCGGGACAGGGGGAATTGTTGGCAATCAGCCCCAGCATTTT
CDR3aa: CASSPGTGGIVGNQPQHF

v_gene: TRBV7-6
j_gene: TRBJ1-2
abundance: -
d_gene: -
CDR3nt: TGTGCCAGCAGCGCGACGAGCCCCGGGCCTTATGGCTACACCTTC
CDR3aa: CASSATSPGPYGYTF

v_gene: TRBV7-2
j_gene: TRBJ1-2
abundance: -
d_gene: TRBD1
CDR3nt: TGTGCCAGCAGCGAGAGACAGGGCGGCTATGGCTACACCTTC
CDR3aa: CASSERQGGYGYTF

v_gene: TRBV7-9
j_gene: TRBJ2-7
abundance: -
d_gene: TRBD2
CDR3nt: TGTGCCAGCAGCCCGTTAGCGGGATCATACGAGCAGTACTTC
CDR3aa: CASSPLAGSYEQYF

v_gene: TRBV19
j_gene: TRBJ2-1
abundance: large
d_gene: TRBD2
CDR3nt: TGTGCCAGTACTAGCGGGAGAACGGGTGAGCAGTTCTTC
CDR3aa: CASTSGRTGEQFF

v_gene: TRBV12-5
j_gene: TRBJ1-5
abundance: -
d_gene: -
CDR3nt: TGTGCTAGTGGTCCGCACAGGGTAGGTCAGCCCCAGCATTTT
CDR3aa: CASGPHRVGQPQHF

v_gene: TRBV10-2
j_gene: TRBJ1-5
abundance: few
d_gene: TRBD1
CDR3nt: TGCGCCAGCAGTCAGAGACAGGGGGATCAGCCCCAGCATTTT
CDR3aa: CASSQRQGDQPQHF

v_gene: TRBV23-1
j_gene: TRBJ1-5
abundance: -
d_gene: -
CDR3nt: TGCGCCAGCAGTCAATCCAGCCCGGGGTATAGCAATCAGCCCCAGCATTTT
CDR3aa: CASSQSSPGYSNQPQHF

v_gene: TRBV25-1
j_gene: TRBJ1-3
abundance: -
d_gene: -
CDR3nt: TGTGCCAGCAGTCCCATAGGGGGTCCTGGAAACACCATATATTTT
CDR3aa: CASSPIGGPGNTIYF

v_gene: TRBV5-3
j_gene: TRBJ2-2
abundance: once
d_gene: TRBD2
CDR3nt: TGTGCCAGAAGCACCTGTTGGCGGGGGGGCCCCGGGGAGCTGTTTTTT
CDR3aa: CARSTCWRGGPGELFF

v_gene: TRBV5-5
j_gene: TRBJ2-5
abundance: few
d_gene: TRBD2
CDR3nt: TGTGCCAGCAGCTCCGGGACTACCCAAGAGACCCAGTACTTC
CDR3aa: CASSSGTTQETQYF

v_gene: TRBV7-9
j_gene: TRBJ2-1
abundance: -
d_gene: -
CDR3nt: TGTGCCAGCAGCTTAGGAGCAGGGCCGAACCCGGACAATGAGCAGTTCTTC
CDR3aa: CASSLGAGPNPDNEQFF

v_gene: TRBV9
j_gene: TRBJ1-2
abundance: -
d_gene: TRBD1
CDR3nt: TGTGCCAGCAGCACCCGACAGGGGGTTTCTGGCTACACCTTC
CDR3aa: CASSTRQGVSGYTF

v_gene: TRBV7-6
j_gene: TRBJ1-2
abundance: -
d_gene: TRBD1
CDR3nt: TGTGCCAGCAGCCTACGACAGGGAGATGGCTACACCTTC
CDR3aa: CASSLRQGDGYTF

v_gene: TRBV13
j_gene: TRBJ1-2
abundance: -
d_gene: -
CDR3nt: TGTGCCAGCAGCTTATGGGGACGAGGCTATGGCTACACCTTC
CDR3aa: CASSLWGRGYGYTF

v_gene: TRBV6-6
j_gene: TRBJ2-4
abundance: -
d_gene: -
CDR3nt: TGTGCCAGGCCGCGGGGACGTCTAGCCAAAAACATTCAGTACTTC
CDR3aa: CARPRGRLAKNIQYF

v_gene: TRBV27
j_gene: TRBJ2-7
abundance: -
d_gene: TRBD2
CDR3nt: TGTGCCAGCAGTTTTACTAGCGGGAATTCCTACGAGCAGTACTTC
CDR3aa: CASSFTSGNSYEQYF

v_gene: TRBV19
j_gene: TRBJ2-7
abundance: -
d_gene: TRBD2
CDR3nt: TGTGCCAGTAGGAAAGCGGGAGATCCGAACGAGCAGTACTTC
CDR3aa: CASRKAGDPNEQYF

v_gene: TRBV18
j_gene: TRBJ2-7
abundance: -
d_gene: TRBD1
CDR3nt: TGTGCCAGCTCAGTTGACAGGGGATACGAGCAGTACTTC
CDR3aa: CASSVDRGYEQYF

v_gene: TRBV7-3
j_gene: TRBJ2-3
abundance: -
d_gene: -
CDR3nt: TGTGCCAGCAGCTTTCTCCTCACAGATACGCAGTATTTT
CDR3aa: CASSFLLTDTQYF

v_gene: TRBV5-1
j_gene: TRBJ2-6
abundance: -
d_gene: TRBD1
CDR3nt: TGCGCCAGCAGCCCGCGCTCGGGACAGGTGGGATCTGGGGCCAACGTCCTGACTTTC
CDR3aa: CASSPRSGQVGSGANVLTF

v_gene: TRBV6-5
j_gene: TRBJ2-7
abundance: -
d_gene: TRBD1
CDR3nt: TGTGCCAGCAGTTACTCTCTTACAGGGGGCGTTTACGAGCAGTACTTC
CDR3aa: CASSYSLTGGVYEQYF

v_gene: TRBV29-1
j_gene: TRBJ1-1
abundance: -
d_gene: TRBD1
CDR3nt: TGCAGCGTATGGGACAGCCACACTGAAGCTTTCTTT
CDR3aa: CSVWDSHTEAFF

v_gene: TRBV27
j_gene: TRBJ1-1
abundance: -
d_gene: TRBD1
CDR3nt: TGTGCCAGCAGTCTGGGACAGGATTTGAACACTGAAGCTTTCTTT
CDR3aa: CASSLGQDLNTEAFF

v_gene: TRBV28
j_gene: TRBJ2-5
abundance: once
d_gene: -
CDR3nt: TGTGCCAGCAGGTCCCCTATGGGAGAGACCCAGTACTTC
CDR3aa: CASRSPMGETQYF

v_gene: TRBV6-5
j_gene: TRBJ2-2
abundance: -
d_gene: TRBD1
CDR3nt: TGTGCCAGCAATGGGGACAGGGGGACCGGGGAGCTGTTTTTT
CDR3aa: CASNGDRGTGELFF

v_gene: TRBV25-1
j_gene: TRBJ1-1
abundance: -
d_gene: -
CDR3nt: TGTGCCAGCAGTGAATATTACGTTGAGGGTGAAGCTTTCTTT
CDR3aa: CASSEYYVEGEAFF

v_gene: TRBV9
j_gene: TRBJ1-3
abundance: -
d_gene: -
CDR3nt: TGTGCCAGCAGCGGAGGGGGGATGTCTGGAAACACCATATATTTT
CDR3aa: CASSGGGMSGNTIYF

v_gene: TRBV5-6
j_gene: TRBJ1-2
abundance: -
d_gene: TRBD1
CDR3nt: TGTGCCAGCAGCTTTGCCCACAGGGGATACTATGGCTACACCTTC
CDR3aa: CASSFAHRGYYGYTF

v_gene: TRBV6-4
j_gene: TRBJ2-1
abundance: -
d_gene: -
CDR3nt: TGTGCCAGCAGTGATGGGGTTGGGGCGGAAAGCTCCTACAATGAGCAGTTCTTC
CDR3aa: CASSDGVGAESSYNEQFF

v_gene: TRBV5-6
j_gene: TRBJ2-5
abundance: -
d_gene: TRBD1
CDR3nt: TGTGCCAGCAGCGCACAGGGGCAAGAGACCCAGTACTTC
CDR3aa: CASSAQGQETQYF

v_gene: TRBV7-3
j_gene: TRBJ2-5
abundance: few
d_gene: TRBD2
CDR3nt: TGTGCCAGCAGCCCTAACCGTGGGACTAGCGGGGAGACCCAGTACTTC
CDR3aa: CASSPNRGTSGETQYF

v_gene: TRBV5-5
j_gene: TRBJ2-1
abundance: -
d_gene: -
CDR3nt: TGTGCCAGCAGCTTGGTGGGGAGTGGCTACAATGAGCAGTTCTTC
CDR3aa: CASSLVGSGYNEQFF

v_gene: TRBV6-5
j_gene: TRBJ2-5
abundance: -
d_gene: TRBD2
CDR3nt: TGTGCCAGCAGACTCACCGGGGGGGCAGGGGAGACCCAGTACTTC
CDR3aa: CASRLTGGAGETQYF

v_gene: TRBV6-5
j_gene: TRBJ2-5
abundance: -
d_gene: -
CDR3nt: TGTGCCAGCAGTTACTCGGGGTCAGGGACTCAAGAGACCCAGTACTTC
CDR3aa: CASSYSGSGTQETQYF

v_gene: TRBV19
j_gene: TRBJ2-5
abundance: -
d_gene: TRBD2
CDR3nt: TGTGCCAGTAGTATTGGACTAGCGGGAGAGACCCAGTACTTC
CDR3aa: CASSIGLAGETQYF

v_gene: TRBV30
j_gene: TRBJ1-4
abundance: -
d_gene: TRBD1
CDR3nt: TGTGCCTGTCGGAGAACCTCTGGGACAGCCTATAATGAAAAACTGTTTTTT
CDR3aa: CACRRTSGTAYNEKLFF

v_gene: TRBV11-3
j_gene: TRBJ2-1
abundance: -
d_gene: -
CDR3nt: TGTGCCAGCAGTCGTGAGGGGACATCCTACAATGAGCAGTTCTTC
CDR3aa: CASSREGTSYNEQFF